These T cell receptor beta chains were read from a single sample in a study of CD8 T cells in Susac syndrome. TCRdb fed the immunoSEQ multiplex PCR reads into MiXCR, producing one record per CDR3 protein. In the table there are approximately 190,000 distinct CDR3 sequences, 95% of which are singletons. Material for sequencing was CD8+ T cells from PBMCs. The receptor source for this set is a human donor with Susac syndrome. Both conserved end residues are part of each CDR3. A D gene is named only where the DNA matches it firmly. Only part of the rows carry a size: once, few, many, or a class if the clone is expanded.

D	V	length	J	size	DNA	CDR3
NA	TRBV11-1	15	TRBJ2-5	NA	TGTGCCAGCAGCCGAACACAGGGTTGGGGAGAGACCCAGTACTTC	CASSRTQGWGETQYF
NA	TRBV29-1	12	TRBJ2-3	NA	TGCAGCGTCGACTACCGCACAGATACGCAGTATTTT	CSVDYRTDTQYF
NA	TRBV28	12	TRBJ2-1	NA	TGTGCCAGCAGTTTCCGCGACAATGAGCAGTTCTTC	CASSFRDNEQFF
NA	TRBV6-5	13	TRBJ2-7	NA	TGTGCCAGCAGTTACTCGCGCTACTACGAGCAGTACTTC	CASSYSRYYEQYF
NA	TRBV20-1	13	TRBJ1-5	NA	TGCAGTGCCAGCTGGGGGCCCAATCAGCCCCAGCATTTT	CSASWGPNQPQHF
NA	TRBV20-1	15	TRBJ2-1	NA	TGCAGTGCCTCGCGTCGGGGGACATTCTACAATGAGCAGTTCTTC	CSASRRGTFYNEQFF
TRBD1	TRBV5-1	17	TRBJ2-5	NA	TGCGCCAGCAGCCCAGGACAGGCCAATTACCACCAAGAGACCCAGTACTTC	CASSPGQANYHQETQYF
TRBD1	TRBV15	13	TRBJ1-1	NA	TGTGCCACCAGCAGACCGACAGGGCCAGAAGCTTTCTTT	CATSRPTGPEAFF
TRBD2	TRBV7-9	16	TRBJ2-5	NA	TGTGCCAGCAGGACGTGGGCTAGCGGGAAAGGAGAGACCCAGTACTTC	CASRTWASGKGETQYF
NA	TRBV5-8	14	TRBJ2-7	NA	TGTGCCAGCAGGATTGTGGGAGAGGGCTACGAGCAGTACTTC	CASRIVGEGYEQYF
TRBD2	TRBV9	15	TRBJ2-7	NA	TGTGCCAGCAGCCCAGAACTAGCGGGGGGCGACGAGCAGTACTTC	CASSPELAGGDEQYF
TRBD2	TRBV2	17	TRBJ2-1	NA	TGTGCCAGCAGGGGGGAGGCTAGCGGGAGGCCTGGCAATGAGCAGTTCTTC	CASRGEASGRPGNEQFF
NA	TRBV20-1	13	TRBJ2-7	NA	TGCAGTGCTAGAAAGCTAGCCGCCTACGAGCAGTACTTC	CSARKLAAYEQYF
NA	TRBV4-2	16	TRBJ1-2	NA	TGTGCCAGCAGCCAAGAGGCAGGCACTACTGGCTATGGCTACACCTTC	CASSQEAGTTGYGYTF
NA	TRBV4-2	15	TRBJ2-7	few	TGTGCCAGCAGCCAAGATCTTGGACTGGCCTACGAGCAGTACTTC	CASSQDLGLAYEQYF
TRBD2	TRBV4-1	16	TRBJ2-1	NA	TGCGCCAGCAGCCGGGGACTAGCCAGGGCCCACAATGAGCAGTTCTTC	CASSRGLARAHNEQFF
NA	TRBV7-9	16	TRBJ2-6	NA	TGTGCCAGCAGCGTCAGTGGCGCTTCTGGGGCCAACGTCCTGACTTTC	CASSVSGASGANVLTF
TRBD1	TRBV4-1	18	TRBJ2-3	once	TGCGCCAGCAGCCACCCCGAACGGACAGGGGTTAGCACAGATACGCAGTATTTT	CASSHPERTGVSTDTQYF
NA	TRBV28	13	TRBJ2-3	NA	TGTGCCAGCAGTCCCGTAGGGCAGGATACGCAGTATTTT	CASSPVGQDTQYF
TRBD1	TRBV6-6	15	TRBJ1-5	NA	TGTGCCAGCAGCAGTGGACAGGATAGCAATCAGCCCCAGCATTTT	CASSSGQDSNQPQHF
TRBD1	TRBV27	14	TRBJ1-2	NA	TGTGCCAGCAGTAGAGACAGGGGGCGGCATGGCTACACCTTC	CASSRDRGRHGYTF
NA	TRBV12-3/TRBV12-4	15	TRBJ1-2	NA	TGTGCCAGCAGCGAAAACCCGGGGGCGTCCTATGGCTACACCTTC	CASSENPGASYGYTF
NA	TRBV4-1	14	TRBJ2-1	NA	TGCGCCAGCAGCCAAGGGGACCCAGACAATGAGCAGTTCTTC	CASSQGDPDNEQFF
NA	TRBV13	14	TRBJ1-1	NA	TGTGCCAGCAGCCCCACCGGCAGGGCAGCTGAAGCTTTCTTT	CASSPTGRAAEAFF
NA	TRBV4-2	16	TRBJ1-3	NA	TGTGCCAGCAGCCAAGATGAATCAGGGTTTGGAAACACCATATATTTT	CASSQDESGFGNTIYF
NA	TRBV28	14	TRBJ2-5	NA	TGTGCCAGCAGTTCCGTGTTCGACCAAGAGACCCAGTACTTC	CASSSVFDQETQYF
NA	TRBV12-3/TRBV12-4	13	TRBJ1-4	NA	TGTGCCAGCAAACAGGGTTCCAAAGAAAAACTGTTTTTT	CASKQGSKEKLFF
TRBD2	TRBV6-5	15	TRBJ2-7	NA	TGTGCCAGCAGTTATGTGGCGGGAGGGCCGTGGGAGCAGTACTTC	CASSYVAGGPWEQYF
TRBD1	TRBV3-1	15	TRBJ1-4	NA	TGTGCCAGCAGCCTCCGAGGACAGGGGGCTGAAAAACTGTTTTTT	CASSLRGQGAEKLFF
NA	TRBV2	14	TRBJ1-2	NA	TGTGCCAGCAGTGAAATCCGGACAGACTATGGCTACACCTTC	CASSEIRTDYGYTF
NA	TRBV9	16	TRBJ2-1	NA	TGTGCCAGCAGCGTAGAGGAGGGGCCCTCCTACAATGAGCAGTTCTTC	CASSVEEGPSYNEQFF
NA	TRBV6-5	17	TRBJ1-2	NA	TGTGCCAGCAGTTACAGGCAGGCGACGAGGAGGAACTATGGCTACACCTTC	CASSYRQATRRNYGYTF
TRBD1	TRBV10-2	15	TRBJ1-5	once	TGCGCCAGCAGTGAGTTTGGACAGGGTTTTCAACCCCAGCATTTT	CASSEFGQGFQPQHF
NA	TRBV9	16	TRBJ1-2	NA	TGTGCCAGCAGCCCACAATCAGGGCCGGCTAACTATGGCTACACCTTC	CASSPQSGPANYGYTF
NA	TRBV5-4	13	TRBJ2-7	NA	TGTGCCAGCAGCTTCGGGGGAATTTACGAGCAGTACTTC	CASSFGGIYEQYF
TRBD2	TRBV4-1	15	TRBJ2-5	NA	TGCGCCAGCAGCCACACACTAGCGGGAGAAGAGACCCAGTACTTC	CASSHTLAGEETQYF
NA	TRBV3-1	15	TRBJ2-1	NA	TGTGCCAGCAGCCAAGAACCGGGGGGCGGGAATGAGCAGTTCTTC	CASSQEPGGGNEQFF